This T cell receptor beta chain originates from a study of PD-L1 blockade in urothelial cancer (dated by TCRdb to the late 2010s). In the study overall: Therapy was started at some point between 2014 and 2016 for all patients, and atezolizumab 1,200 mg was administered intravenously every 3 weeks. Durable clinical benefit was achieved by nine patients but not by the remaining 20. Somatic, immune and clinical correlates of response to PD-L1 blockade with atezolizumab in urothelial cancer were the focus of an exploratory multi-omic analysis. An ECOG performance status of 0 or 1 was recorded for the patients, and 0 to 3 prior chemotherapy regimens had been received by the patients. Blood samples gave a median of about 140,000 T cells and 83,000 or so unique TCRs, with a median clonality of 0.080. Blood samples were analyzed at 3 weeks after treatment start (second dose) and at 6 weeks after treatment start. Twenty-five of 29 patients were identified as males with urothelial cancer of bladder origin, and a prior smoking history was reported by 18 of 29 patients. Approximately 30 patients had pretreatment blood TCR-seq, about 25 had at least one posttreatment blood collection, and about 25 had tumor TCR-seq. Durable clinical benefit meant progression-free survival longer than 6 months, and TCR features were also tested against progression-free and overall survival. In the same patients, pretreatment tumors underwent whole exome sequencing and RNA sequencing in addition to TCR sequencing. Pretreatment tumor samples, along with matched peripheral blood collected serially before and after atezolizumab treatment, underwent TCR sequencing.

A word on this clone: Its specific antigen is unknown. Base quality data are lacking; no much larger clone is found one base away.

V and J lose 7 bases and 3 bases, and a span of 9 bases separates them. CDR1 is given as DFQATT and CDR2 as SNEGSKA, both from the germline V gene (reference sequence). CDR3 length: 11 amino acids, cysteine to phenylalanine. Only the CDR3 portion is preserved as DNA: 33 bases, with reading frame beginning at the first base. The research as a whole found: Because the sample size was small (n ≈ 29) and many exploratory analyses were performed, the results are intended to be hypothesis-generating. A pretreatment peripheral blood TCR clonality below the median was linked to improved progression-free and overall survival. At 3 weeks after the start of treatment, tumor-associated TCR clones in peripheral blood had expanded more in patients with durable benefit (n of about 21, p = 0.022).

Synthetic TCR analog templates were spiked into each PCR to estimate absolute template abundance from read counts. TCRbeta CDR3 regions were amplified from genomic DNA with bias-controlled V and J gene primers using the immunoSEQ assay. Sequencing of rearranged TCRbeta segments was done at approximately 20X coverage. The original methods were these. Sequencing errors were corrected by clustering, and CDR3s were annotated against IMGT so that V, D and J genes could be assigned. Only productive TCRbeta rearrangements were used in downstream analyses, excluding out-of-frame or stop-codon sequences. To compute clonality, Shannon entropy was normalized by the log of the number of unique productive sequences and then subtracted from one. Fisher's exact test with Benjamini-Hochberg correction, using a cutoff of adjusted p below 0.01, was how clones that differed between time points or between blood and tumor were identified. The clones in this table, taken by TCRdb from immuneACCESS, are in-frame only. Not every clone is retained; where verified, under half of the shortfall comes from an unresolved V gene, and the cause of the rest is unknown. V and J calls and clone size follow that table, whereas D and trimming were derived from the DNA. The sample table records 90,000 to 100,000 clones; nearly 90% of these occur just once. Around 1.5% of the sample is taken by the ten largest.

In the paper's terms, the time point label means: pretreatment peripheral blood. A total of about 31 patients with locally advanced or metastatic urothelial carcinoma, treated at Memorial Sloan Kettering on a trial protocol, made up the cohort. Peripheral blood mononuclear cells were collected pretreatment and during treatment, at between 1 and 8 total time points per patient. The Qiagen DNeasy Blood extraction kit was used to purify genomic DNA from total PBMCs and from tumor samples. PBMCs were collected pretreatment and during treatment, and were isolated and stored as previously described. The sequence was collected from a man aged 60 to 75 with urothelial cancer. This chain is built from TRBV20-1 and TRBJ2-5; there is no confident call for the D gene. Source: PBMCs, taken around atezolizumab (anti-PD-L1) treatment. Here the CDR3 is given as CSVHIKETQYF. In nucleotide form, the sequence is TGCAGTGTCCACATAAAAGAGACCCAGTACTTC.